The clone carrying this T cell receptor beta chain has at least ten counts. The antigen is not known. These data originate in a study of Graves' ophthalmopathy and Graves' hyperthyroidism. About the study: Peripheral blood was gathered at first diagnosis, ahead of any treatment whatsoever.

As the template, RNA transcripts were used to amplify TCR beta CDR3 regions. HTBI primers were employed in first-round RT-PCR, then a second-round multiplex PCR followed. MiXCR, applied by TCRdb to the multiplex PCR reads, yields one record per CDR3 protein. The table lists a few hundred thousand distinct CDR3 sequences, 15% of them singletons. Study results and caveats: Thyroid clonotypes that were expanded above 0.001 frequency mostly also appeared in blood.

This CDR3 spans 13 amino acids. Trimming took off 6 bases at V and 8 bases at J, with 16 bases between the two ends. CDR1 and CDR2 from the germline V gene are MDHEN and SYDVKM. Patients in the hyperthyroidism group, adults aged 18 to 65, were newly diagnosed, under 2 months' duration. The authors diagnosed from clinical symptoms, serum thyroxine, TRAb, thyroid ultrasound and orbital computed tomography. The chain carries TRBV28 and TRBJ1-2; D is perhaps TRBD1 (6 bases). The receptor comes from a woman under 30 with stable Graves' hyperthyroidism. The sequenced material came from peripheral blood. CDR3 nucleotide sequence: TGTGCCAGCAGCCGGGACACCGTCGGAGGCTACACCTTC. It specifies CASSRDTVGGYTF.